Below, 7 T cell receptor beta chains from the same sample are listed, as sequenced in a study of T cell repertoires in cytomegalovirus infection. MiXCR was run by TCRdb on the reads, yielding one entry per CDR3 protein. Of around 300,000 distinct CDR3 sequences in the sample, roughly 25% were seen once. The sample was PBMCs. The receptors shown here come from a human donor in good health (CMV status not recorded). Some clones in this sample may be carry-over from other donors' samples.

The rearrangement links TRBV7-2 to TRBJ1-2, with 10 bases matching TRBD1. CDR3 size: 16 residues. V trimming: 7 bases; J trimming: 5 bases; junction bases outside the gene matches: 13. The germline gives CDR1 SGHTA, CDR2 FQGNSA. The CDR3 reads CASNPLRDRGVYGYTF. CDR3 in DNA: TGTGCCAGCAACCCCCTCCGGGACAGGGGCGTTTATGGCTACACCTTC.

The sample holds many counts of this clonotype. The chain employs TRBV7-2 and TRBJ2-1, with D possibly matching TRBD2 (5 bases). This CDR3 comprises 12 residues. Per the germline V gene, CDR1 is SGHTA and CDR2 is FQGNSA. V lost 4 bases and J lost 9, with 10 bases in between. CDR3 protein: CASSSSRGEQFF. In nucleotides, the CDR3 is TGTGCCAGCAGCTCCTCCCGGGGTGAGCAGTTCTTC.

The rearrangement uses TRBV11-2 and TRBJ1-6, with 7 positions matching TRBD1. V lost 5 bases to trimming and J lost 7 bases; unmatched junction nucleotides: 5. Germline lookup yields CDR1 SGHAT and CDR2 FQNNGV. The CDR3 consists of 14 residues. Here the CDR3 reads CASSAHRGNSPLHF. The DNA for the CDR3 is TGTGCCAGCAGCGCCCACAGGGGAAATTCACCCCTCCACTTT.

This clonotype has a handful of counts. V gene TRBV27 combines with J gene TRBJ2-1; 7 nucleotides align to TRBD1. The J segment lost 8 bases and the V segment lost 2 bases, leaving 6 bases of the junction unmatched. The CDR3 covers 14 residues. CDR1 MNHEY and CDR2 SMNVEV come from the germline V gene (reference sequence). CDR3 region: CASSLGSQGDEQFF. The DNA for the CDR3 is TGTGCCAGCAGTTTAGGATCCCAGGGGGATGAGCAGTTCTTC.

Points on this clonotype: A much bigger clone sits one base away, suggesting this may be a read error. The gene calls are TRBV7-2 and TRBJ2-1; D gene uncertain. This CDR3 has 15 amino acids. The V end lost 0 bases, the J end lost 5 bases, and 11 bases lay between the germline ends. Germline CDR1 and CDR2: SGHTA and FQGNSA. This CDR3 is CASSLAFGSHNEQFF. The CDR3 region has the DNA TGTGCCAGCAGCTTAGCCTTTGGGTCCCACAATGAGCAGTTCTTC.

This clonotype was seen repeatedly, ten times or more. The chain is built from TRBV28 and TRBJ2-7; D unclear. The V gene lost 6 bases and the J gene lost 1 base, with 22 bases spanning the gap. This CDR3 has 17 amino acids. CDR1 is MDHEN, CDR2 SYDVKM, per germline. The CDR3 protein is CASRGSAGRQGSYEQYF. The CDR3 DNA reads TGTGCCAGCAGGGGTTCGGCAGGAAGGCAAGGGTCCTACGAGCAGTACTTC.

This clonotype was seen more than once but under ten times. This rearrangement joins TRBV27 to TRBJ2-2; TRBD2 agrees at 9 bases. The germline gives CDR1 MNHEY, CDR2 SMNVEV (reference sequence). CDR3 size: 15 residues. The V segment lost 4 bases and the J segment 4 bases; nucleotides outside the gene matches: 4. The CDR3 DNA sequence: TGTGCCAGCAGTTACAGCGGGGGGCCCACCGGGGAGCTGTTTTTT. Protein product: CASSYSGGPTGELFF.